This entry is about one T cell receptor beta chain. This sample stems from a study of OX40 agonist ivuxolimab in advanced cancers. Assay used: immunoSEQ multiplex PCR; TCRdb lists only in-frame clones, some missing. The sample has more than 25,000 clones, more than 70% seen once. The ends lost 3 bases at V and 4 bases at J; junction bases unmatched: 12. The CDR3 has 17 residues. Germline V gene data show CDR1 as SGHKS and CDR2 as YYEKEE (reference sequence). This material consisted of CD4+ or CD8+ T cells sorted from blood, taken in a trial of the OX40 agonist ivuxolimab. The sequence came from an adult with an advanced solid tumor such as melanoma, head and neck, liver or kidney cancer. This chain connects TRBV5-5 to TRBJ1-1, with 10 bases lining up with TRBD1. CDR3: CASSSPRTGGGTTEAFF. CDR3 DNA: TGTGCCAGCAGCTCACCGCGGACAGGGGGAGGTACCACTGAAGCTTTCTTT.